This T cell receptor (beta chain) was captured by sequencing in a study of T cell responses to AZD1222 COVID-19 vaccine. Here immunoSEQ multiplex PCR was the method, and the copy in TCRdb shows in-frame clones only, minus some. The sample includes 150,000 to 200,000 clones, around 88% of them seen just once. Study results and limitations: Spike-wide coverage was observed for vaccine-associated CD4 TCRs, with dominant responses at 160-218 and 743-854. Unmutated variant regions are reportedly targeted by nearly half of spike-specific TCRs.

Germline CDR1 is MDHEN and CDR2 is SYDVKM. This CDR3 comprises 15 residues. After removal of 3 bases from V and 1 base from J, the junction contained 6 bases not matched to a gene. For this clone: The target antigen is unknown.

This rearrangement joins TRBV28 to TRBJ2-7; 7 bases match TRBD1. The origin of this receptor is an adult in good health. The sample here was peripheral blood, taken on day 0 of AZD1222 vaccination. CDR3: CASSFGDRVSYEQYF. The CDR3 DNA is TGTGCCAGCAGTTTTGGCGACAGGGTTTCCTACGAGCAGTACTTC.